The T cell receptor beta chain under discussion was sequenced for a study of T cell clonotyping in hematopoietic cell transplantation. The wider study: Pretransplant recipient samples were taken after cytoreduction. Study results and caveats: Recipient TCR diversity dropped after transplant; expanded clonotypes rose from day 30 to 180.

The CDR3 covers 14 residues. Germline V gene sequence: CDR1 SGHRS, CDR2 YFSETQ. Deletions cut 0 bases from V and 2 bases from J, with 6 bases between. Notes on this clone: Its antigen is unknown.

Only in-frame clones appear in the TCRdb table, and some are missing; sequencing was by immunoSEQ multiplex PCR. Of 1,500 to 2,000 clones in the sample, about 94% are singletons; the top ten hold less than 3.5%. Time point defined: recipient sample about 28 days before transplant, after cytoreduction. The TCR was taken from a woman between 50 and 59 years old with acute myeloid leukemia. Some clones in this sample may be carry-over from other donors' samples. The specimen was peripheral blood mononuclear cells, collected before stem cell transplant. The rearrangement links TRBV5-1 to TRBJ2-1; D is undetermined. CDR3 in amino acids: CASSLGQAYNEQFF. In nucleotides, the CDR3 is TGCGCCAGCAGCTTGGGGCAGGCCTACAATGAGCAGTTCTTC.